This T cell receptor (beta chain) was profiled in a study of cytomegalovirus exposure and HLA in healthy donors. Trimming shortened V by 3 bases and J by 6 bases, and 9 bases separated the two germline ends. The CDR3 loop spans 13 amino acids. Germline V gene lookup returns CDR1 SNHLY and CDR2 FYNNEI. This clone came up a few times. The antigen remains undetermined. Overall study results and limits: Excluded were some V segments that proved indistinguishable, including TRBV6-2 and TRBV6-3.

PCR involved 60 Vbeta and 13 Jbeta primers. The protocol was immunoSEQ multiplex PCR, while the TCRdb copy is restricted to in-frame clones and leaves out a portion. The table records around 160,000 clones, around three quarters of them present only once. This chain connects TRBV2 to TRBJ2-1; possible D gene TRBD1, 6 bases. The source is a woman aged 40-49 years in good health and CMV-seropositive. The sample taken for sequencing was PBMCs. The CDR3 DNA reads TGTGCCAGCAGTGACCCCAGGGGCAATGAGCAGTTCTTC. Its protein product is CASSDPRGNEQFF.